Ten or more counts support the clone carrying this TCR beta chain. The sample originates from a study of response to subunit inactivated influenza vaccine. TCRdb called the RT-PCR reads again in MiXCR, with one record for every CDR3 protein. The table records approximately 160,000 distinct CDR3 sequences, over 8.5% of them present only once. Source: CD8+ T cells sorted from PBMCs, taken around 25 months after vaccination. The TCR was taken from a man in his fifties or sixties who received an inactivated influenza vaccine.

CDR3 in DNA: TGCAGCGTCGGAGGACAGGGGGCGCGGTCCTATGAGCAGTTCTTC. Residues: CSVGGQGARSYEQFF. The chain carries TRBV29-1 and TRBJ2-1, with 11 bases that match TRBD1. The CDR3 is 15 residues long. J was trimmed by 8 bases and V by 6 bases; bases with no gene match: 12. From germline, CDR1 is SQVTM and CDR2 ANQGSEA.